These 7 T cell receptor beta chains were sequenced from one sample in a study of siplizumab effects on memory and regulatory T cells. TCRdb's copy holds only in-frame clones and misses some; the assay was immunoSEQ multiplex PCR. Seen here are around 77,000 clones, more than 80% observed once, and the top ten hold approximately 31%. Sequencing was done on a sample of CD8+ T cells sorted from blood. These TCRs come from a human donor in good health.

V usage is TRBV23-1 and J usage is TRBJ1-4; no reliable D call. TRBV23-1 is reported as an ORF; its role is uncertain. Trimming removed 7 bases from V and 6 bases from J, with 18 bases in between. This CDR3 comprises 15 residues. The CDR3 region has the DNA TGCGCCAGCACCTGCTCGTTCGGAGATTATGAAAAACTGTTTTTT. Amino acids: CASTCSFGDYEKLFF.

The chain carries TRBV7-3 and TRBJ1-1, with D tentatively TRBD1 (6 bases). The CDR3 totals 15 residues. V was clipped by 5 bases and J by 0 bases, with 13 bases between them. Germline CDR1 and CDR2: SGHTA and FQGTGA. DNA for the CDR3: TGTGCCAGCAGCCTAGAGACAGGTTTGAACACTGAAGCTTTCTTT. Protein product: CASSLETGLNTEAFF.

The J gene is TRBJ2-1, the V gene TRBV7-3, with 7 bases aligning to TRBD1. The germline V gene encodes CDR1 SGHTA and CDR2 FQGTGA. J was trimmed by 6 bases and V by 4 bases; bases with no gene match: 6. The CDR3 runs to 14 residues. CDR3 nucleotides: TGTGCCAGCAGCTCTCTCCGGGACAGCAATGAGCAGTTCTTC. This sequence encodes CASSSLRDSNEQFF.

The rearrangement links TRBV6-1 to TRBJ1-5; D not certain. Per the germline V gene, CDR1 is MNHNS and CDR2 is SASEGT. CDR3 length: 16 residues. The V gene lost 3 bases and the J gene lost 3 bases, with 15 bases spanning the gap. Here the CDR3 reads CASSDFGRNLNQPQHF. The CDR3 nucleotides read TGTGCCAGCAGTGACTTCGGACGGAACCTCAATCAGCCCCAGCATTTT.

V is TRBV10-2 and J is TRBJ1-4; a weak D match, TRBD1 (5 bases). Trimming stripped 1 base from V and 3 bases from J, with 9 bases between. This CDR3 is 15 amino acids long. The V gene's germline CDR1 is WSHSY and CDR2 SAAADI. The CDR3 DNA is TGCGCCAGCAGTGAGTTTCGGGGGTCTAATGAAAAACTGTTTTTT. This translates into CASSEFRGSNEKLFF.

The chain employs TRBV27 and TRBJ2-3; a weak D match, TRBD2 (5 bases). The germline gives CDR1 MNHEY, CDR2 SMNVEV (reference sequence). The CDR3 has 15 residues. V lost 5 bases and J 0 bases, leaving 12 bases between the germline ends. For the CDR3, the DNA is TGTGCCAGCAGTCAGAGGACTGTTAGCACAGATACGCAGTATTTT. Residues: CASSQRTVSTDTQYF.

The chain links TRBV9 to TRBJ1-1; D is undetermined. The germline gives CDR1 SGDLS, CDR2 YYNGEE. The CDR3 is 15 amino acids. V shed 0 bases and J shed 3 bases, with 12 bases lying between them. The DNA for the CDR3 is TGTGCCAGCAGCGTAGGGGCGGGATCCGACACTGAAGCTTTCTTT. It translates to CASSVGAGSDTEAFF.